This paragraph reports one TCR beta chain. Its antigen is currently unknown. The data belong to a study of beta chain features in type 1 diabetes. Background on the study: Sorted cells examined across all samples numbered 100 million to 140 million. General study results and limits: The similarity of naive, central memory and Treg TCRB repertoires appeared greater among patients than among healthy donors. VDJ junctions sequenced from type 1 diabetes patients showed fewer insertions and more deletions. Shorter TCRB CDR3s, moderately but significantly so, were found in Type 1 diabetes patients in all four CD4+ subsets.

Looked up from germline, CDR1 is MGHRA and CDR2 is YSYEKL. This CDR3 has 14 amino acids. The germline V and J ends were trimmed by 2 bases and 5 bases, with 12 bases remaining between them. The entirety of the isolated RNA underwent reverse transcription, so expressed TCRB transcripts were sequenced. Sequencing of stem cell-like memory T cell samples yielded around 1 million reads on average. TCRdb's copy holds only in-frame clones and misses some; the assay was immunoSEQ multiplex PCR. In the table there are about 22,000 clones, more than 45% of which are singletons. The TCR sequence derives from a man between 18 and 29 years old with type 1 diabetes. Sequencing input: stem cell memory CD4+ T cells from blood. The V gene is TRBV4-1, the J gene TRBJ2-5; D perhaps matches TRBD2 (6 bases). CDR3 bases: TGCGCCAGCAGCCAACATGGGGCGGGGGAGACCCAGTACTTC. This translates into CASSQHGAGETQYF.